The subject of this entry is one T cell receptor (beta chain). Its antigen is as yet unknown. The sample belongs to a study of T cell repertoires in ileal Crohn's disease. On the study more broadly: The M6 sample came from neoterminal ileum during colonoscopy after surgery.

General study results and limits: Postoperative endoscopy occurred within one year, median 6.9 months. Active smokers at surgery had more clonal expansions than non-smokers.

Time point noted: neoterminal ileum biopsy at postoperative endoscopy, about 6 months after surgery. Trimming pared 5 bases from V and 2 bases from J, leaving 15 bases between. The CDR3 is made up of 14 amino acids. Germline lookup yields CDR1 GTSNPN and CDR2 SVGIG (reference sequence). TCRB immunosequencing input was roughly 530 nanograms of biopsy DNA per sample. Repertoires were generated with immunoSEQ multiplex PCR, while TCRdb's copy carries only in-frame clones and drops some. Of 2,900 or so clones listed, approximately 86% are singletons. The TCR originated in an adult with Crohn's disease. Sequencing input: ileal tissue. The rearrangement links TRBV30 to TRBJ1-2; weak D call: TRBD1 (6 bases). CDR3 bases: TGTGCCTGGTCCCTCCTGGGACAAAACTATGGCTACACCTTC. Amino acid sequence: CAWSLLGQNYGYTF. The variable domain in full, with the rest retrieved from reference TRBV30 and TRBJ1-2, is SQTIHQWPATLVQPVGSPLSLECTVEGTSNPNLYWYRQAAGRGLQLLFYSVGIGQISSEVPQNLSASRPQDRQFILSSKKLLLSDSGFYLCAWSLLGQNYGYTFGSGTRLTVV.